The subject of this entry is one T cell receptor (beta chain). In this sample, this clonotype turned up many times. Its antigen target is currently unknown. Per-base quality was not reported, and no clone a single base away is much larger than it. Relative to germline, V is missing 1 base and J is missing 10 bases, with 6 bases of the junction outside any gene match. The CDR3 runs 15 residues from the cysteine to the phenylalanine. Only CDR3 DNA is held: 45 bases, read in frame from base 1. Per the publication, the time point label means: newly diagnosed GD, antithyroid drugs for less than 3 months. RNA was extracted from PBMCs in TRIzol for both TCR sequencing and RNA sequencing. Graves' disease was diagnosed according to American Thyroid Association guidelines. Patients for the study were recruited at an endocrinology department in Xi'an, China. From each patient, approximately 10 milliliters of peripheral blood was collected into an EDTA anticoagulant tube. Ficoll Paque Plus density gradient separation was used to isolate PBMCs, and no further T cell sorting was done. RNA quality was checked with an Agilent 2100 Bioanalyzer and agarose gel, and concentration with a NanoDrop 2000.

The protocol used for the library was multiplex PCR. The reads were generated on an Illumina HiSeq 4000. TCR beta libraries were built with iRepertoire HTBI primers and Arm-PCR amplification of CDR3 regions. Before sequencing, the PCR products underwent gel purification. The study's processing was this. Gene usage analysis of CDR3 amino acid clonotypes used the 55 to 65 TRBV and more than 13 TRBJ segments found across samples. COPE and FqMerger were used to merge the filtered high-quality paired reads into contigs. Contigs were aligned with BLAST to IMGT TRBV, TRBD and TRBJ reference genes, and CDR3 was defined per IMGT. Clonotypes above 0.1% frequency were classified as highly expanded clones. Shannon entropy served as the measure of repertoire diversity, while the Gini coefficient captured V-J evenness. Clonotypes shared by more than one individual were considered public. Clones were called with MiXCR by TCRdb after fastp trimmed the public reads at Q25, and only in-frame beta chains were retained. Every CDR3 protein is listed once, alongside the most common genes and DNA of its rows. TCRdb, not the authors, supplied the V and J calls. For this sample the table gives about 420,000 distinct CDR3 sequences, of which about a sixth were detected only once. The ten largest clones capture about 25% of the sample.

This sample was taken from a study of regulatory T cells in long-lasting Graves disease (dated by TCRdb to the early 2020s). About the study as a whole: In the newly diagnosed Graves' disease group, patients had been taking antithyroid drugs for less than 3 months. Persistent Graves' disease patients were compared with newly diagnosed Graves' disease patients by peripheral blood TCR sequencing and RNA sequencing. The study was registered as a clinical trial and conducted in China. A total of around 35 samples were covered by TCR sequencing, comprising approximately 13 persistent and around 20 newly diagnosed Graves' disease patients. Study-wide conclusions, independent of this receptor: Because the primary lesion, thyroid tissue, could not be accessed, the study looked at peripheral blood alone. The authors noted that the small sample size was a limitation that may lower accuracy. Compared with newly diagnosed patients, persistent Graves' disease patients had lower TCR Shannon entropy and fewer highly expanded clones, which suggests clonal expansion. Persistent patients shared more public clonotypes among themselves (2,741) than newly diagnosed patients did (more than 850). Sequencing and analysis were limited to the TCR beta chain. TRBV28, TRBJ1-2 and TRBJ2-5 were preferentially used in persistent disease, while TRBV20-1 and TRBJ2-1 were favored in newly diagnosed disease.

This sample also belongs to another study, concerning T cells in Graves' hyperthyroidism and ophthalmopathy. The second study reports: Stable Graves' hyperthyroidism was defined as no progression to ophthalmopathy during 18 months of follow-up. Hyperthyroidism patients were newly diagnosed, had a disease duration of under 2 months, and were aged 18 to 65 years. Any patient with an uncontrolled infection, another autoimmune disease, pregnancy or lactation was excluded. Diagnoses relied on clinical symptoms, serum thyroxine and TRAb, thyroid ultrasound and orbital computed tomography. A first-round RT-PCR of the TCR CDR3 used the HTBI primer set with the Qiagen OneStep RT-PCR kit. Most expanded thyroid clonotypes (frequency above 0.001) were also detected in blood, suggesting blood repertoires may reflect thyroid immune responses. A 13 V-J signature model separated ophthalmopathy from stable hyperthyroidism, with 87.88% sensitivity and just under 84% specificity in cross-validation and 80%/75% in testing. During validation, the model predicted progression to ophthalmopathy a median of around 7 months ahead of onset, with around 71% sensitivity and 72.22% specificity. A discovery cohort of about 96 patients, about 40 with Graves' ophthalmopathy and approximately 57 with stable Graves' hyperthyroidism, was used to find distinguishing TCR V-J signatures. Prospective prediction of ophthalmopathy was tested in an independent validation cohort consisting of 18 to 20 hyperthyroidism patients and around 16 patients who later progressed to ophthalmopathy. The 100 or so discovery patients were divided at random into training and test sets in a 7:3 ratio. In addition, the study compared T-cell repertoires in thyroid tissue and in blood from about six Graves' hyperthyroidism patients. After blood sampling, hyperthyroidism patients were treated with methimazole at a starting dose of 30 mg daily, and ophthalmopathy patients were treated with high-dose intravenous methylprednisolone. The libraries were constructed in a second round of multiplex PCR and then size-selected and purified. Libraries were sequenced paired-end with 100 bp reads on an Illumina HiSeq2000. SOAPnuke was used to process the raw data, with reads discarded if the reads contained adapters or uncalled bases, had a mean Phred below 15, or lacked an exact constant-primer or identifier match. High-quality paired reads were merged with COPE v1.2.5, and unique nucleotide sequences were defined as clonotypes. Clonotypes were aligned to IMGT TRBV, TRBD and TRBJ reference segments using MiTCR v1.1. Only V-J combinations with frequency above 0.0001, covering 99% to 99.2% of repertoires, were analysed. A TCS score was defined as the ratio of F50 (clonal expansion) to E x V (chaos), with BLOSUM62-based TCRdist applied between CDR3 peptides within each V-J. Welch's t-statistics and random forest reduced roughly 530 V-J features to 13, which were used in a naive Bayes classifier (R e1071). Sample size was not statistically predetermined, and investigators were not blinded to group allocation. According to the paper, TCR Vbeta CDR3 sequencing was carried out on 120 to 150 peripheral blood samples, which came from some 41 ophthalmopathy, approximately 78 hyperthyroidism and roughly 17 progressor patients.

Material: peripheral blood mononuclear cells (PBMCs), obtained at new diagnosis, from a patient treated with antithyroid drugs. The rearrangement combines TRBV12-3 or TRBV12-4 with TRBJ2-3, with TRBD2 matching 12 junction bases. This sequence was found in a woman aged 18-30 years with Graves disease. Donor details come from another sample of the same person, matched by shared clones. The nucleotides are TGTGCCAGCAGTTTAGGGACTAGCGGGATTCGTGCGCAGTATTTT. The encoded protein is CASSLGTSGIRAQYF.